The entry below describes one T cell receptor (beta chain). The time point was: blood from clinic visit 5 months post-surgery; TSC patient then seizure free. This record comes from a study of brain T cells in children with intractable seizures. This CDR3 has 14 amino acids. From germline, CDR1 is SGHVS and CDR2 FNYEAQ. Trimming removed 5 bases from V and 6 bases from J, with 15 bases in between. TCRdb keeps only in-frame clones here, not all; method: immunoSEQ multiplex PCR. The sample has 340,000 or so clones; nearly 95% are singletons. The source of this sequence is a boy less than two years old with tuberous sclerosis and intractable seizures. The V gene is TRBV7-6, the J gene TRBJ2-3; tentatively, D is TRBD1 (6 bases). The sequenced sample was peripheral blood, obtained about 5 months after surgery. The CDR3 loop is CASSPDRGSDTQYF. For the CDR3, the DNA is TGTGCCAGCAGCCCGGACAGAGGGTCGGATACGCAGTATTTT.